The 22 T cell receptor beta chains presented below share a single source sample, sequenced in a study of identical twins. TCRdb itself ran the 5' RACE reads through MiXCR, one entry per CDR3 protein. The table lists 700,000 to 950,000 distinct CDR3 sequences, approximately 13% of them singletons, with about 1.5% in the top ten. The sample also formed part of further work on yellow fever vaccine responses in identical twins.

The sample comprised PBMCs. These receptors were obtained from a woman between 18 and 29 years old in good health.

For the CDR3, the DNA is TGTGCCAGCAGTCCCCTCCGGGGATTAATCCCATCTGGGGCCAACGTCCTGACTTTC. It is translated as CASSPLRGLIPSGANVLTF. This chain connects TRBV2 to TRBJ2-6; possibly TRBD2 for D (5 bases). Looked up from germline, CDR1 is SNHLY and CDR2 is FYNNEI. Between the trimmed V and J ends, which lost 5 bases and 1 base, there was a span of 21 bases. The CDR3 runs 19 residues.

The chain uses TRBV29-1 and TRBJ2-7; 8 bases are a match to TRBD2. Germline V gene sequence: CDR1 SQVTM, CDR2 ANQGSEA. The CDR3 runs to 13 residues. V dropped 6 bases and J dropped 2; count of bases not matched to a gene: 6. The CDR3 DNA reads TGCAGCGTGACAGCGACTAGCGCCTACGAGCAGTACTTC. As protein: CSVTATSAYEQYF.

This clonotype was detected only a few times. This rearrangement joins TRBV5-1 to TRBJ1-1, with D uncertain. This CDR3 comprises 14 residues. Per germline, CDR1 SGHRS and CDR2 YFSETQ. Trimming cost V 3 bases and J 7 bases, with 16 bases left between them. The CDR3 coding sequence is TGCGCCAGCAGCTCGGGCAGGCCTTCAATTGAAGCTTTCTTT. Its translation: CASSSGRPSIEAFF.

This clonotype was detected many times. The gene calls are TRBV12-3 or TRBV12-4 and TRBJ2-2; 7 positions match TRBD1. V shed 6 bases and J 1 base; nucleotides not matched to a gene: 2. This CDR3 contains 14 residues. The CDR3 DNA reads as TGTGCCAGCAGCTGGACAGGGAACACCGGGGAGCTGTTTTTT. Its protein is CASSWTGNTGELFF.

This clonotype was observed a handful of times. This rearrangement joins TRBV4-1 to TRBJ2-3, with 7 bases lining up with TRBD1. J lost 5 bases, V lost 1 base, and 15 bases had no gene match. The CDR3 consists of 18 residues. In germline, CDR1 is MGHRA, CDR2 YSYEKL. Written as DNA, the CDR3 is TGCGCCAGCAGCCAAGGCCGCCCGACAGGGCGAGTGTTAGATACGCAGTATTTT. Its translation is CASSQGRPTGRVLDTQYF.

For the CDR3, the DNA is TGTGCCAGCAGCTTGGAGACTAGCGGGAGGATTCCAAGGGTCCTGACTTTC. It is translated as CASSLETSGRIPRVLTF. V is TRBV7-2 and J is TRBJ2-6; TRBD2 matches 13 bases. Germline-derived CDR1 and CDR2 are SGHTA and FQGNSA. V was pared by 3 bases and J by 13 bases, with 12 bases of the junction left unmatched. The CDR3 contains 17 residues.

This clonotype came up a few times. The chain links TRBV28 to TRBJ1-1; no firm D call. The V gene's germline CDR1 is MDHEN and CDR2 SYDVKM. With 4 bases removed from V and 0 bases from J, the gap between germline ends came to 12 bases. The CDR3 sequence is 15 residues long. CDR3 sequence reads: CASSSFGLMNTEAFF. In DNA form, the CDR3 reads TGTGCCAGCAGTTCGTTTGGGCTAATGAACACTGAAGCTTTCTTT.

V gene TRBV7-9 combines with J gene TRBJ2-1, with 10 nucleotides matching TRBD2. Per the germline V gene, CDR1 is SEHNR and CDR2 is FQNEAQ (reference sequence). The CDR3 covers 17 residues. Trimming took 1 base from V and 8 from J; bases not matched to a gene: 11. The CDR3 is CASSLEFGAGGSDEQFF. The DNA for the CDR3 is TGTGCCAGCAGCTTAGAGTTTGGAGCGGGGGGGAGCGATGAGCAGTTCTTC.

The sample holds a few counts of this clonotype. The V and J genes are TRBV15 and TRBJ2-3; 7 bases line up with TRBD2. The V gene end was trimmed by 5 bases and the J gene end by 3 bases; junction bases not matched to a gene: 8. Germline V gives CDR1 LNHNV, CDR2 YYDKDF (reference sequence). This CDR3 has 15 amino acids. The CDR3 protein is CATSQRGSPTDTQYF. The CDR3 DNA follows: TGTGCCACCAGCCAACGCGGGAGCCCTACAGATACGCAGTATTTT.

This CDR3 reads CATSLSSYNEQFF. CDR3 nucleotides: TGTGCCACTTCTTTGAGCTCCTACAATGAGCAGTTCTTC. V gene TRBV6-1 combines with J gene TRBJ2-1; no clear D. V was cut by 10 bases and J by 0 bases, with 10 bases left in between. Looked up from germline, CDR1 is MNHNS and CDR2 is SASEGT. The CDR3 length is 13 residues.

Many counts were recorded for this clonotype. The rearrangement links TRBV4-1 to TRBJ2-1; D uncertain. Trimming shortened V by 1 base and J by 8 bases, and 6 bases separated the two germline ends. Germline V gives CDR1 MGHRA, CDR2 YSYEKL. CDR3 length: 12 residues. CDR3 sequence: CASSQGHYEQFF. The CDR3 nucleotides are TGCGCCAGCAGCCAAGGTCACTATGAGCAGTTCTTC.

The chain joins TRBV10-3 to TRBJ2-1; no reliable D call. The V and J ends lost 3 bases and 7 bases respectively, with 10 bases between them. This CDR3 spans 13 amino acids. CDR1 and CDR2 from the germline V gene are ENHRY and SYGVKD. The CDR3: CAISDQLGNEQFF. CDR3 DNA: TGTGCCATCAGTGACCAGTTGGGTAATGAGCAGTTCTTC.

This clonotype was counted between two and nine times. V and J are TRBV2 and TRBJ2-3, with D perhaps TRBD1 or TRBD2 (5 bases each). The V gene's germline CDR1 is SNHLY and CDR2 FYNNEI. Trimming shortened V by 6 bases and J by 8 bases, and 15 bases separated the two germline ends. This CDR3 is 13 amino acids long. The CDR3 DNA sequence: TGTGCCAGCAGCACCGTCAGGGACGGTACGCAGTATTTT. Protein sequence: CASSTVRDGTQYF.

A remark on this clonotype: The junction departs from germline at one end; a sequencing error may be responsible. The gene calls are TRBV20-1 and TRBJ2-1; TRBD2 matches at 7 bases. The germline V gene has CDR1 DFQATT and CDR2 SNEGSKA (reference sequence). This CDR3 region has 15 residues. The CDR3 spells CSARERTRGYNEQIF. CDR3 DNA: TGCAGTGCTAGGGAGCGGACTAGAGGCTACAATGAGCAGATCTTC.

This chain links TRBV12-5 with TRBJ1-5, with TRBD1 identical over 8 bases. Per germline, CDR1 LGHNT and CDR2 FRNRAP. The CDR3 totals 15 residues. Trimming cost V 1 base and J 7 bases; bases outside gene matches: 6. The DNA for the CDR3 is TGTGCTAGTGGTTTGGGGCAGGGGGCTGGGCAGCCCCAGCATTTT. Its protein is CASGLGQGAGQPQHF.

This clonotype was seen a few times. The chain carries TRBV7-9 and TRBJ1-2, with a tentative D call TRBD1 (5 bases). Germline V lookup: CDR1 SEHNR, CDR2 FQNEAQ (reference sequence). This CDR3 is 13 amino acids long. V dropped 4 bases and J dropped 4 bases, with 10 bases sitting between them. The chain's CDR3 is CASSSGTAYGYTF. The DNA for the CDR3 is TGTGCCAGCAGCTCCGGGACGGCCTATGGCTACACCTTC.

This clonotype was picked up a small number of times. The gene calls are TRBV5-6 and TRBJ2-7; 11 bases line up with TRBD1. Germline V gives CDR1 SGHDT, CDR2 YYEEEE. This CDR3 spans 19 amino acids. After removal of 3 bases from V and 7 bases from J, the junction contained 21 bases not matched to a gene. Written as DNA, the CDR3 is TGTGCCAGCAGCTGGGACCGGGACAGGGGGTACCCAAGGAGAGGGGAGCAGTACGTC. This encodes CASSWDRDRGYPRRGEQYV.

This clonotype appeared a few times. The V gene is TRBV20-1, the J gene TRBJ2-7, with D perhaps TRBD1 or TRBD2 (6 bases each). The V gene's germline CDR1 is DFQATT and CDR2 SNEGSKA (reference sequence). Trimming took 1 base from V and 5 from J, leaving 18 bases between them. The CDR3 length is 15 residues. CDR3 sequence reads: CSARGAPGGLNEQYF. CDR3 coding DNA: TGCAGTGCTAGAGGGGCTCCTGGGGGGCTCAACGAGCAGTACTTC.

This clonotype occurred a few times. The chain combines TRBV3-1 with TRBJ2-5; 11 bases are a match to TRBD1. The V and J ends lost 4 bases and 3 bases, in that order; junction bases with no gene match: 4. This CDR3 is built from 15 residues. Germline assignment: CDR1 LGHDT and CDR2 YNNKEL (reference sequence). Here the CDR3 DNA reads TGTGCCAGCAGCCTTAGGACAGGGGGCGAAGAGACCCAGTACTTC. This sequence encodes CASSLRTGGEETQYF.

This rearrangement joins TRBV29-1 to TRBJ2-7; 9 bases are shared with TRBD1. CDR3 length equals 12 residues. Trimming at V came to 4 bases and at J to 6 bases, leaving 4 bases not matched to a gene. In germline, CDR1 is SQVTM, CDR2 ANQGSEA. CDR3 nucleotides: TGCAGCGTTGGGACAGGGGTCGGCGAGCAGTACGTC. This sequence encodes CSVGTGVGEQYV.

The rearrangement links TRBV12-3 or TRBV12-4 to TRBJ1-1; 10 bases are a match to TRBD1. J lost 6 bases, V lost 3 bases, and 7 bases had no gene match. The CDR3 is made up of 15 amino acids. In DNA form, the CDR3 reads TGTGCCAGCAGTTTTGAGACAGGGGGCAAAGCTGAAGCTTTCTTT. Translation: CASSFETGGKAEAFF.

The V call is TRBV25-1, the J call TRBJ2-1; tentative D call: TRBD2 (6 bases). V lost 3 bases and J lost 3, with 9 bases in between. Germline V CDR1 and CDR2: MGHDK, SYGVNS. This CDR3 region has 14 residues. CDR3 sequence: CASSDGGIYNEQFF. CDR3 sequence (DNA): TGTGCCAGCAGTGACGGGGGAATCTACAATGAGCAGTTCTTC.